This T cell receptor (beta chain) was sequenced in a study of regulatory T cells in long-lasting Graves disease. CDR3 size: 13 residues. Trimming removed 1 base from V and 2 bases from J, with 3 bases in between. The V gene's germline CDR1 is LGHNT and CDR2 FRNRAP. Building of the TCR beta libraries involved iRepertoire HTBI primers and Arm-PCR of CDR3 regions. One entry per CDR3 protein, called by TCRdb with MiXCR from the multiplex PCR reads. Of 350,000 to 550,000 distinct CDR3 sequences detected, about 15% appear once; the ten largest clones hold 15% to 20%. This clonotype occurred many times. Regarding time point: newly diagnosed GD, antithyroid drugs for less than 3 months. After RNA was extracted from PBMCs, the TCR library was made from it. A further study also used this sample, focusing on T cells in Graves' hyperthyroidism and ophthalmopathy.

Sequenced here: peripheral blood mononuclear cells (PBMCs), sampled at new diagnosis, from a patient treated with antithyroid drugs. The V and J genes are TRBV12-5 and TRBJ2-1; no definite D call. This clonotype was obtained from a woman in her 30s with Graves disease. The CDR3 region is CASGLGTYNEQFF. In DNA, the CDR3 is TGTGCTAGTGGTTTGGGGACCTACAATGAGCAGTTCTTC.